This is a list of T cell receptor beta chains from one sample in a study of cytotoxic CD8 clonotypes in ibrutinib-treated CLL. Here immunoSEQ multiplex PCR was the method, and the copy in TCRdb shows in-frame clones only, minus some. The data contain roughly 47,000 clones, 45% to 55% of them singletons. Source: PBMCs, taken after 12 months of ibrutinib treatment. All receptors derive from a human donor with chronic lymphocytic leukemia. The CDR3 runs from the conserved cysteine through the conserved F or W. D genes are given only for firm matches. Clone size, where shown, is once, few, many, or a class for clones that have expanded.

v_call: TRBV29-1
j_call: TRBJ2-2
clone_size: once
d_call: TRBD2
cdr3_aa: CSVTTSGAFNTGELFF
cdr3_nt: TGCAGCGTAACGACTAGCGGTGCCTTTAACACCGGGGAGCTGTTTTTT

v_call: TRBV20-1
j_call: TRBJ1-4
clone_size: -
d_call: -
cdr3_aa: CSARVNEKLFF
cdr3_nt: TGCAGTGCTAGAGTCAATGAAAAACTGTTTTTT

v_call: TRBV5-6
j_call: TRBJ2-7
clone_size: -
d_call: TRBD2
cdr3_aa: CASSLGAGGSEQYF
cdr3_nt: TGTGCCAGCAGCTTGGGGGCGGGAGGGAGCGAGCAGTACTTC

v_call: TRBV30
j_call: TRBJ1-3
clone_size: few
d_call: -
cdr3_aa: CAWSVRGGSGNTIYF
cdr3_nt: TGTGCCTGGAGTGTACGAGGGGGCTCTGGAAACACCATATATTTT

v_call: TRBV29-1
j_call: TRBJ1-1
clone_size: many
d_call: -
cdr3_aa: CSVETPGIREAFF
cdr3_nt: TGCAGCGTTGAAACTCCAGGTATTAGGGAAGCTTTCTTT

v_call: TRBV7-2
j_call: TRBJ2-2
clone_size: -
d_call: TRBD1
cdr3_aa: CASSPQGQGHTGELFF
cdr3_nt: TGTGCCAGCAGCCCCCAGGGACAGGGTCACACCGGGGAGCTGTTTTTT

v_call: TRBV7-2
j_call: TRBJ2-3
clone_size: -
d_call: TRBD2
cdr3_aa: CASSSPSGRATDTQYF
cdr3_nt: TGTGCCAGCAGCTCCCCTAGCGGGAGGGCCACAGATACGCAGTATTTT

v_call: TRBV9
j_call: TRBJ2-7
clone_size: few
d_call: TRBD2
cdr3_aa: CASSAREREDNEQYF
cdr3_nt: TGTGCCAGCAGCGCCAGGGAGCGGGAGGACAACGAGCAGTACTTC

v_call: TRBV11-2
j_call: TRBJ2-5
clone_size: -
d_call: -
cdr3_aa: CASSYDWGDGQETQYF
cdr3_nt: TGTGCCAGCAGCTATGACTGGGGCGACGGGCAAGAGACCCAGTACTTC

v_call: TRBV12-5
j_call: TRBJ2-7
clone_size: -
d_call: -
cdr3_aa: CASGSAWGEQYF
cdr3_nt: TGTGCTAGTGGTTCTGCGTGGGGCGAGCAGTACTTC

v_call: TRBV7-9
j_call: TRBJ2-5
clone_size: -
d_call: -
cdr3_aa: CASSLGGGQETQYF
cdr3_nt: TGTGCCAGCAGCTTAGGGGGAGGCCAAGAGACCCAGTACTTC

v_call: TRBV10-3
j_call: TRBJ1-1
clone_size: once
d_call: -
cdr3_aa: CAISVEGLGTEAFF
cdr3_nt: TGTGCCATCAGTGTTGAGGGGCTAGGCACTGAAGCTTTCTTT

v_call: TRBV7-2
j_call: TRBJ2-1
clone_size: -
d_call: -
cdr3_aa: CASSLGVGGQFF
cdr3_nt: TGTGCCAGCAGCTTAGGGGTTGGCGGGCAGTTCTTC

v_call: TRBV7-9
j_call: TRBJ1-2
clone_size: -
d_call: -
cdr3_aa: CASSQNDGAYGYTF
cdr3_nt: TGTGCCAGCAGCCAAAACGACGGAGCCTATGGCTACACCTTC

v_call: TRBV7-3
j_call: TRBJ2-7
clone_size: -
d_call: -
cdr3_aa: CASSRNSVEEQYF
cdr3_nt: TGTGCCAGCAGCCGAAATTCCGTAGAGGAGCAGTACTTC

v_call: TRBV5-1
j_call: TRBJ1-2
clone_size: once
d_call: -
cdr3_aa: CASSQGHGYTF
cdr3_nt: TGCGCCAGCAGTCAAGGTCATGGCTACACCTTC

v_call: TRBV7-6
j_call: TRBJ2-7
clone_size: -
d_call: TRBD2
cdr3_aa: CASSKGLAGSSEQYF
cdr3_nt: TGTGCCAGCAGCAAGGGACTAGCGGGATCTAGCGAGCAGTACTTC

v_call: TRBV7-8
j_call: TRBJ2-7
clone_size: -
d_call: TRBD1
cdr3_aa: CASSLGQDYEQYF
cdr3_nt: TGTGCCAGCAGCCTTGGACAGGACTACGAGCAGTACTTC

v_call: TRBV25-1
j_call: TRBJ2-4
clone_size: -
d_call: TRBD1
cdr3_aa: CASSDPRDRVGKNIQYF
cdr3_nt: TGTGCCAGCAGTGACCCTCGGGACAGGGTCGGCAAAAACATTCAGTACTTC

v_call: TRBV27
j_call: TRBJ2-7
clone_size: -
d_call: TRBD1
cdr3_aa: CASMGQGNEQYF
cdr3_nt: TGTGCCAGCATGGGACAGGGGAACGAGCAGTACTTC

v_call: TRBV30
j_call: TRBJ1-5
clone_size: -
d_call: -
cdr3_aa: CAWSYRGGQPQHF
cdr3_nt: TGTGCCTGGAGTTATAGGGGAGGGCAGCCCCAGCATTTT

v_call: TRBV4-1
j_call: TRBJ2-7
clone_size: -
d_call: -
cdr3_aa: CASSQEAGYEQYF
cdr3_nt: TGCGCCAGCAGCCAAGAGGCGGGGTACGAGCAGTACTTC

v_call: TRBV7-9
j_call: TRBJ2-2
clone_size: -
d_call: -
cdr3_aa: CASSPDRQNTGELFF
cdr3_nt: TGTGCCAGCAGCCCGGACAGACAGAACACCGGGGAGCTGTTTTTT

v_call: TRBV30
j_call: TRBJ2-7
clone_size: few
d_call: -
cdr3_aa: CAWSVQGRYEQYF
cdr3_nt: TGTGCCTGGAGTGTACAAGGGAGGTACGAGCAGTACTTC

v_call: TRBV19
j_call: TRBJ1-2
clone_size: few
d_call: -
cdr3_aa: CASSILQIYGYTF
cdr3_nt: TGTGCCAGTAGTATTTTACAGATCTATGGCTACACCTTC

v_call: TRBV9
j_call: TRBJ2-1
clone_size: few
d_call: TRBD1
cdr3_aa: CASSARDRTYNEQFF
cdr3_nt: TGTGCCAGCAGCGCCCGGGACAGGACTTACAATGAGCAGTTCTTC

v_call: TRBV27
j_call: TRBJ2-7
clone_size: -
d_call: TRBD1
cdr3_aa: CASSRIDRGSYEQYF
cdr3_nt: TGTGCCAGCAGTCGGATCGACAGGGGGAGCTACGAGCAGTACTTC

v_call: TRBV7-3
j_call: TRBJ2-3
clone_size: -
d_call: TRBD2
cdr3_aa: CASSLWASGSADTQYF
cdr3_nt: TGTGCCAGCAGCTTATGGGCAAGCGGGAGTGCAGATACGCAGTATTTT

v_call: TRBV5-6
j_call: TRBJ2-7
clone_size: -
d_call: TRBD2
cdr3_aa: CASSLLAGGRYEQYF
cdr3_nt: TGTGCCAGCAGCCTCTTAGCGGGAGGACGGTACGAGCAGTACTTC

v_call: TRBV14
j_call: TRBJ1-3
clone_size: few
d_call: -
cdr3_aa: CASTQANTIYF
cdr3_nt: TGTGCCAGCACCCAAGCTAACACCATATATTTT

v_call: TRBV9
j_call: TRBJ2-1
clone_size: -
d_call: -
cdr3_aa: CASSRLPGAGSYNEQFF
cdr3_nt: TGTGCCAGCAGCCGTCTCCCCGGGGCAGGGTCCTACAATGAGCAGTTCTTC

v_call: TRBV2
j_call: TRBJ2-1
clone_size: -
d_call: -
cdr3_aa: CASRLQGEQFF
cdr3_nt: TGTGCCAGCAGATTGCAAGGTGAGCAGTTCTTC

v_call: TRBV21-1
j_call: TRBJ2-5
clone_size: -
d_call: -
cdr3_aa: CASSKAILPPGHQETQYF
cdr3_nt: TGTGCCAGCAGCAAAGCCATCCTTCCCCCGGGACACCAAGAGACCCAGTACTTC

v_call: TRBV28
j_call: TRBJ1-5
clone_size: -
d_call: TRBD1
cdr3_aa: CASRALQGAGSNQPQHF
cdr3_nt: TGTGCCAGCAGAGCATTACAGGGGGCTGGGAGCAATCAGCCCCAGCATTTT

v_call: TRBV5-6
j_call: TRBJ1-6
clone_size: -
d_call: TRBD1
cdr3_aa: CASSLDRASPLHF
cdr3_nt: TGTGCCAGCAGCTTAGACAGGGCTTCACCCCTCCACTTT

v_call: TRBV19
j_call: TRBJ1-5
clone_size: -
d_call: -
cdr3_aa: CASRRSGGNQPQHF
cdr3_nt: TGTGCCAGTAGGCGCTCGGGGGGGAATCAGCCCCAGCATTTT

v_call: TRBV2
j_call: TRBJ2-1
clone_size: -
d_call: TRBD2
cdr3_aa: CARTSGRAYNEQFF
cdr3_nt: TGTGCCAGAACTAGCGGGAGGGCTTACAATGAGCAGTTCTTC

v_call: TRBV2
j_call: TRBJ2-1
clone_size: -
d_call: TRBD2
cdr3_aa: CASSYDRGTSGIFSYNEQFF
cdr3_nt: TGTGCCAGCAGTTACGACCGCGGGACTAGCGGGATTTTCTCCTACAATGAGCAGTTCTTC

v_call: TRBV7-8
j_call: TRBJ1-2
clone_size: -
d_call: TRBD1
cdr3_aa: CASSLVAGGAGGYTF
cdr3_nt: TGTGCCAGCAGCTTAGTTGCAGGGGGCGCGGGTGGCTACACCTTC

v_call: TRBV20-1
j_call: TRBJ2-1
clone_size: -
d_call: -
cdr3_aa: CSAPQMNEQFF
cdr3_nt: TGCAGTGCTCCACAGATGAATGAGCAGTTCTTC

v_call: TRBV7-8
j_call: TRBJ2-1
clone_size: -
d_call: TRBD2
cdr3_aa: CASSLGMAGILLAGAYNEQFF
cdr3_nt: TGTGCCAGCAGCTTAGGAATGGCGGGGATTCTACTAGCGGGCGCATACAATGAGCAGTTCTTC

v_call: TRBV7-6
j_call: TRBJ1-3
clone_size: -
d_call: -
cdr3_aa: CASSPGWESGNTIYF
cdr3_nt: TGTGCCAGCAGCCCCGGTTGGGAATCTGGAAACACCATATATTTT

v_call: TRBV28
j_call: TRBJ2-7
clone_size: -
d_call: -
cdr3_aa: CASTKGVRGEQYF
cdr3_nt: TGTGCCAGCACGAAAGGGGTGAGGGGCGAGCAGTACTTC

v_call: TRBV29-1
j_call: TRBJ2-5
clone_size: -
d_call: TRBD1
cdr3_aa: CSVRDRGPLTQYF
cdr3_nt: TGCAGCGTCCGGGACAGGGGGCCGTTGACCCAGTACTTC

v_call: TRBV7-9
j_call: TRBJ2-1
clone_size: few
d_call: TRBD2
cdr3_aa: CASSIGTSGRAGNEQFF
cdr3_nt: TGTGCCAGCAGCATAGGGACTAGCGGGAGGGCCGGGAATGAGCAGTTCTTC

v_call: TRBV9
j_call: TRBJ2-5
clone_size: -
d_call: TRBD1
cdr3_aa: CASSVRGQKETQYF
cdr3_nt: TGTGCCAGCAGCGTAAGGGGACAGAAAGAGACCCAGTACTTC

v_call: TRBV5-6
j_call: TRBJ1-2
clone_size: few
d_call: TRBD1
cdr3_aa: CASSDRDRGPDGYTF
cdr3_nt: TGTGCCAGCAGCGACCGGGACAGGGGGCCGGATGGCTACACCTTC

v_call: TRBV7-2
j_call: TRBJ2-1
clone_size: -
d_call: TRBD1
cdr3_aa: CASSRRDRGSNEQFF
cdr3_nt: TGTGCCAGCAGCCGCCGGGACAGGGGATCCAATGAGCAGTTCTTC

v_call: TRBV6-1
j_call: TRBJ2-7
clone_size: -
d_call: TRBD1
cdr3_aa: CASSPQGFVYEQYF
cdr3_nt: TGTGCCAGCAGTCCACAGGGGTTTGTCTACGAGCAGTACTTC

v_call: TRBV27
j_call: TRBJ2-2
clone_size: many
d_call: -
cdr3_aa: CASWDGGYGELFF
cdr3_nt: TGTGCCAGCTGGGACGGGGGATACGGGGAGCTGTTTTTT

v_call: TRBV15
j_call: TRBJ2-5
clone_size: -
d_call: -
cdr3_aa: CATSRDLETQYF
cdr3_nt: TGTGCCACCAGCAGAGATTTAGAGACCCAGTACTTC

v_call: TRBV11-2
j_call: TRBJ2-1
clone_size: -
d_call: TRBD2
cdr3_aa: CASSLNQAGSSYNEQFF
cdr3_nt: TGTGCCAGCAGCTTAAATCAAGCGGGGAGCTCCTACAATGAGCAGTTCTTC

v_call: TRBV30
j_call: TRBJ1-4
clone_size: -
d_call: -
cdr3_aa: CAWSLSQPGKLFF
cdr3_nt: TGTGCCTGGAGTTTAAGCCAGCCGGGGAAACTGTTTTTT

v_call: TRBV28
j_call: TRBJ1-5
clone_size: -
d_call: -
cdr3_aa: CASSFFGNQPQHF
cdr3_nt: TGTGCCAGCAGTTTTTTTGGCAATCAGCCCCAGCATTTT

v_call: TRBV18
j_call: TRBJ1-5
clone_size: -
d_call: -
cdr3_aa: CASSVRDIDQPQHF
cdr3_nt: TGTGCCAGCTCCGTACGGGACATCGATCAGCCCCAGCATTTT

v_call: TRBV5-1
j_call: TRBJ1-2
clone_size: -
d_call: -
cdr3_aa: CASGPEGARGYTF
cdr3_nt: TGCGCCAGCGGCCCCGAAGGGGCGCGGGGCTACACCTTC